Following are 23 T cell receptor beta chains from one sample sequenced in a study of blood T cells in healthy people across ages. The authors ran a second PCR of 7 to 11 cycles using a sample-barcoded 5' primer and a J-beta primer mix. MiXCR, applied by TCRdb to the 5' RACE reads, yields one record per CDR3 protein. The repertoire holds roughly 2 million distinct CDR3 sequences, with just under 50% as singletons. Sequencing input: blood. These receptors all stem from a woman in her 40s in good health.

This clonotype has just a few counts. The chain carries TRBV20-1 and TRBJ2-5; D not certain. Per the germline V gene, CDR1 is DFQATT and CDR2 is SNEGSKA (reference sequence). V lost 0 bases, J lost 1 base, and 9 bases lay in between. CDR3 size: 14 residues. The DNA for the CDR3 is TGCAGTGCTAGAGATCGGTATCGCCAAGAGACCCAGTACTTC. It translates to CSARDRYRQETQYF.

CDR3 sequence reads: CSVVLDAGYTF. Written as DNA, the CDR3 is TGCAGCGTTGTTCTGGATGCTGGCTACACCTTC. The chain couples TRBV29-1 to TRBJ1-2; D not resolved. Trimming took off 4 bases at V and 7 bases at J, with 10 bases between the two ends. Germline lookup yields CDR1 SQVTM and CDR2 ANQGSEA. The length of the CDR3 is 11 residues.

The V call is TRBV20-1, the J call TRBJ2-7; 11 bases match TRBD1. Germline loops: CDR1 DFQATT, CDR2 SNEGSKA (reference sequence). Trimming at V came to 5 bases and at J to 2 bases, leaving 11 bases not matched to a gene. This CDR3 comprises 16 residues. CDR3 in amino acids: CSASDPGTGGTYEQYF. As DNA, the CDR3 is TGCAGTGCTTCAGATCCCGGGACAGGGGGTACCTACGAGCAGTACTTC.

The chain joins TRBV4-2 to TRBJ1-2, with no clear D. V was cut by 0 bases and J by 1 base, with 12 bases left in between. Germline CDR1 reads LGHNA; CDR2 reads YNFKEQ. This CDR3 contains 16 residues. The chain's CDR3 is CASSQESQALNYGYTF. The CDR3, as DNA: TGTGCCAGCAGCCAAGAAAGCCAAGCCCTTAACTATGGCTACACCTTC.

The rearrangement joins TRBV12-3 or TRBV12-4 to TRBJ1-1; D remains unclear. Trimming removed 1 base at V and 4 bases at J, with 13 bases between. The CDR3 is 15 amino acids. CDR3 residues: CASSLVAASFTEAFF. CDR3 in DNA: TGTGCCAGCAGTTTAGTAGCAGCGTCCTTCACTGAAGCTTTCTTT.

The CDR3 loop is CASSQDIGGLGEQFF. DNA for the CDR3: TGCGCCAGCAGCCAAGATATCGGGGGACTAGGGGAGCAGTTCTTC. The chain combines TRBV4-3 with TRBJ2-1; 8 nucleotides align to TRBD2. Germline trimming cut 0 bases from V and 10 bases from J; bases unmatched to any gene: 8. Germline loops: CDR1 LGHNA, CDR2 YSLEER. This CDR3 region has 15 residues.

The chain joins TRBV6-5 to TRBJ2-5; the match to TRBD2 covers 10 bases. The CDR3 runs to 15 residues. Trimming at V came to 7 bases and at J to 5 bases, leaving 10 bases not matched to a gene. Germline CDR1 reads MNHEY; CDR2 reads SVGAGI. This CDR3 is CASIESGGAAETQYF. The CDR3 DNA follows: TGTGCCAGCATAGAAAGCGGGGGGGCCGCGGAGACCCAGTACTTC.

The chain uses TRBV7-9 and TRBJ2-7; 7 positions match TRBD1. In germline, CDR1 is SEHNR, CDR2 FQNEAQ (reference sequence). The CDR3 contains 17 residues. The V gene end was trimmed by 2 bases and the J gene end by 2 bases; junction bases not matched to a gene: 12. Here the CDR3 reads CASSLPPDRELTYEQYF. Written as DNA, the CDR3 is TGTGCCAGCAGCTTACCGCCTGACAGGGAACTTACCTACGAGCAGTACTTC.

This clonotype was detected many times. Sequence at one end of the junction differs from germline and may be a read error. CDR3 protein: CASSLGGNGYTF. The CDR3 coding sequence is TGTGCCAGCAGTTTAGGGGGAAATGGCTACACCTTC. The chain recombines TRBV5-1 with TRBJ1-2; D perhaps matches TRBD1 (6 bases). The CDR3 has 12 residues. Looked up from germline, CDR1 is SGHRS and CDR2 is YFSETQ. The full variable domain, its missing parts supplied by reference TRBV5-1 and TRBJ1-2, is KAGVTQTPRYLIKTRGQQVTLSCSPISGHRSVSWYQQTPGQGLQFLFEYFSETQRNKGNFPGRFSGRQFSNSRSEMNVSTLELGDSALYLCASSLGGNGYTFGSGTRLTVV.

This clonotype has more than one count but fewer than ten. V gene TRBV20-1 combines with J gene TRBJ2-7, with 8 bases fitting TRBD1. The CDR3 totals 14 residues. V lost 0 bases, J lost 1 base, and 2 bases stayed unmatched. Germline V gives CDR1 DFQATT, CDR2 SNEGSKA (reference sequence). DNA of the CDR3: TGCAGTGCTAGAGATTACAGGGGGTCCTACGAGCAGTACTTC. Encoded protein: CSARDYRGSYEQYF.

The chain recombines TRBV25-1 with TRBJ2-1, with 15 bases matching TRBD2. The CDR3 sequence is 19 residues long. The V segment lost 2 bases and the J segment 8 bases; nucleotides outside the gene matches: 13. Germline V gene sequence: CDR1 MGHDK, CDR2 SYGVNS. CDR3 nucleotides: TGTGCCAGCAGTGAAGCGTTCGGGACTAGCGGGGGGCAAGGTCATGAGCAGTTCTTC. It codes for CASSEAFGTSGGQGHEQFF. The full variable domain, its missing parts supplied by reference TRBV25-1 and TRBJ2-1, is EADIYQTPRYLVIGTGKKITLECSQTMGHDKMYWYQQDPGMELHLIHYSYGVNSTEKGDLSSESTVSRIRTEHFPLTLESARPSHTSQYLCASSEAFGTSGGQGHEQFFGPGTRLTVL.

The chain couples TRBV5-5 to TRBJ2-5, with 7 bases that match TRBD1. This CDR3 has 15 residues. Looked up from germline, CDR1 is SGHKS and CDR2 is YYEKEE (reference sequence). V lost 6 bases, J lost 4 bases, and 12 bases stayed unmatched. As DNA, the CDR3 is TGTGCCAGCATCTATATTGGACAGGAAATAGAGACCCAGTACTTC. The encoded protein is CASIYIGQEIETQYF.

The V call is TRBV7-9, the J call TRBJ2-2, with D possibly being TRBD2 (7 bases). This CDR3 contains 13 residues. Per germline, CDR1 SEHNR and CDR2 FQNEAQ (reference sequence). V was shortened by 8 bases and J by 2 bases, with 9 bases between the two germline ends. The CDR3: CASGGANTGELFF. In DNA, the CDR3 is TGTGCCAGCGGGGGGGCCAACACCGGGGAGCTGTTTTTT. Full variable domain (remainder filled in from reference TRBV7-9 and TRBJ2-2): DTGVSQNPRHKITKRGQNVTFRCDPISEHNRLYWYRQTLGQGPEFLTYFQNEAQLEKSRLLSDRFSAERPKGSFSTLEIQRTEQGDSAMYLCASGGANTGELFFGEGSRLTVL.

This clonotype was observed a handful of times. V gene TRBV20-1 combines with J gene TRBJ2-5; 11 bases line up with TRBD1. Germline V gene data show CDR1 as DFQATT and CDR2 as SNEGSKA (reference sequence). The CDR3 consists of 13 residues. The ends lost 5 bases at V and 8 bases at J; junction bases unmatched: 7. This chain's CDR3 is CSAPRTGGRTQYF. CDR3 bases: TGCAGTGCTCCCCGGACAGGGGGCCGCACCCAGTACTTC.

This clonotype was found a few times. The V call is TRBV7-2, the J call TRBJ2-5; TRBD1 is a possible D gene (6 bases). The V gene's germline CDR1 is SGHTA and CDR2 FQGNSA. The CDR3 is 16 residues long. V lost 3 bases, J lost 2 bases, and 16 bases lay in between. The CDR3 region is CASSFSVRGRQETQYF. CDR3 in DNA: TGTGCCAGCAGCTTCTCCGTCAGGGGTCGGCAAGAGACCCAGTACTTC.

V gene TRBV5-1 combines with J gene TRBJ2-4; 11 nucleotides agree with TRBD1. After removal of 3 bases from V and 8 bases from J, the junction contained 10 bases not matched to a gene. The germline V gene has CDR1 SGHRS and CDR2 YFSETQ. The CDR3 runs to 16 residues. This chain's CDR3 is CASSSQLGQGVDIQYF. The DNA for the CDR3 is TGCGCCAGCAGCTCTCAACTGGGACAGGGGGTCGACATTCAGTACTTC.

The genes are TRBV12-3 or TRBV12-4 and TRBJ1-2, with a weak D call TRBD1 (6 bases). V lost 6 bases to trimming and J lost 7 bases, with 24 bases between them. CDR3 size: 16 residues. CDR3 region: CASSSRMGGRPSGYTF. Here the CDR3 DNA reads TGTGCCAGCAGCTCCCGGATGGGGGGGCGCCCTTCTGGCTACACCTTC.

This clonotype was seen a handful of times. The chain links TRBV29-1 to TRBJ2-7; 7 bases map to TRBD1. The CDR3 covers 12 residues. Germline CDR1 reads SQVTM; CDR2 reads ANQGSEA. The junction had 4 bases not matched to a gene; V was cut back by 5 bases and J by 3 bases. CDR3 in DNA: TGCAGCGTTCGGGACAGAAGCTACGAGCAGTACTTC. It encodes CSVRDRSYEQYF.

This chain links TRBV4-1 with TRBJ2-1, with TRBD1 as a possible D gene (5 bases). The DNA matches TRBJ2-7 better at its end, which makes the J call doubtful. Per the germline V gene, CDR1 is MGHRA and CDR2 is YSYEKL. CDR3 length: 15 amino acids. The CDR3 sequence: CASSYLGVAYNEQYF. In DNA form, the CDR3 reads TGCGCCAGCAGCTACCTAGGGGTCGCCTACAATGAGCAGTACTTC.

The rearrangement links TRBV10-1 to TRBJ2-5; possibly TRBD1 for D (5 bases). The J call may be mistaken, given a closer DNA end match to TRBJ2-7. Germline V CDR1 and CDR2: WNHNN, SYGVQD (reference sequence). This CDR3 is built from 13 residues. For the CDR3, the DNA is TGCGCCAGCAGTGGACAGAAAGACTACGAGCAGTACTTC. It codes for CASSGQKDYEQYF.

There are a few counts of this clonotype. The gene calls are TRBV4-2 and TRBJ2-1, with 8 positions matching TRBD2. Trimming removed 0 bases from V and 5 bases from J; junction bases left unmatched: 3. This CDR3 comprises 15 residues. Germline lookup yields CDR1 LGHNA and CDR2 YNFKEQ. The CDR3 protein is CASSQELAVNNEQFF. As DNA, the CDR3 is TGTGCCAGCAGCCAAGAACTAGCGGTGAACAATGAGCAGTTCTTC.

The CDR3 nucleotides read TGTGCCAGCAACTCGTGGGGACAGCTTATACAAGAGACCCAGTACTTC. This sequence encodes CASNSWGQLIQETQYF. V usage is TRBV6-2 or TRBV6-3 and J usage is TRBJ2-5; 7 bases match TRBD1. V trimming: 7 bases; J trimming: 2 bases; junction bases outside the gene matches: 13. Germline CDR1 reads MNHEY; CDR2 reads SVGEGT. The CDR3 totals 16 residues.

The sample holds a few counts of this clonotype. This rearrangement joins TRBV5-1 to TRBJ2-1; no clear D gene. Looked up from germline, CDR1 is SGHRS and CDR2 is YFSETQ. The CDR3 has 12 residues. V lost 4 bases, J lost 7 bases, and 9 bases lay in between. The CDR3 is CASSTEGNEQFF. The CDR3 DNA reads as TGCGCCAGCAGCACCGAAGGGAATGAGCAGTTCTTC.